This is a list of T cell receptor beta chains from one sample in a study of shared clonotypes between healthy human individuals. Using immunoSEQ multiplex PCR, the repertoire was profiled, and TCRdb retains in-frame clones only, with some absent. The sample has approximately 470,000 clones, 81% seen once. The specimen was PBMCs. All receptors come from a woman aged 40 to 50 in good health. Some clones in this sample may be carry-over from other donors' samples. The CDR3 runs from the conserved cysteine through the conserved F or W. D genes are given only for firm matches. Size is omitted from some rows. Given values are once, few, many or a class for expanded clones.

j_gene | v_gene | abundance | d_gene | CDR3nt | CDR3aa
TRBJ1-1 | TRBV5-1 | few | TRBD1 | TGCGCCAGCAGCTTGGTGGGACAGAATGAAGCTTTCTTT | CASSLVGQNEAFF
TRBJ2-2 | TRBV5-1 | NA | NA | TGCGCCAGCAGCTTTCTTCCAGGGAGTAACACCGGGGAGCTGTTTTTT | CASSFLPGSNTGELFF
TRBJ2-3 | TRBV5-4 | NA | NA | TGTGCCAGCAGCTTAGACAGCTCAGATACGCAGTATTTT | CASSLDSSDTQYF
TRBJ1-2 | TRBV28 | few | NA | TGTGCCAGCAGTTTATTCCAGGGGCGCTACACCTTC | CASSLFQGRYTF
TRBJ1-1 | TRBV9 | few | NA | TGTGCCAGCAGCGCGGCGGGGGAGAACACTGAAGCTTTCTTT | CASSAAGENTEAFF
TRBJ2-6 | TRBV9 | NA | TRBD2 | TGTGCCAGCAGCCCCCGGACTAGCGGGAGCTCTGGGGCCAACGTCCTGACTTTC | CASSPRTSGSSGANVLTF
TRBJ2-7 | TRBV19 | NA | NA | TGTGCCAGTAGTATAGTGGGGGGCGCCGAGCAGTACTTC | CASSIVGGAEQYF
TRBJ2-7 | TRBV5-5 | NA | NA | TGTGCCAGCAGCTTGGGCTGGGCAGCCCGCGAGCAGTACTTC | CASSLGWAAREQYF
TRBJ1-5 | TRBV27 | NA | NA | TGTGCCAGCAGTTTTGACGCATACCAGCCCCAGCATTTT | CASSFDAYQPQHF
TRBJ2-4 | TRBV10-3 | many | NA | TGTGCCATCAGCCCAACATCGGGGAGTGGGTCCAAAAACATTCAGTACTTC | CAISPTSGSGSKNIQYF
TRBJ1-2 | TRBV10-3 | NA | NA | TGTGCCATCAGGGCCCGGAACAGCCAGCATGGCTACACCTTC | CAIRARNSQHGYTF
TRBJ2-3 | TRBV14 | NA | NA | TGTGCCAGCAGCTTAGGAGGGGTGGCAGATACGCAGTATTTT | CASSLGGVADTQYF
TRBJ1-2 | TRBV6-1 | NA | TRBD1 | TGTGCCAGCAGTTTGGGGGACAGGACCTATGGCTACACCTTC | CASSLGDRTYGYTF
TRBJ2-3 | TRBV5-8 | NA | NA | TGTGCCAGCAGCTTGACCGGCCAGGGACCAGCGCAGTATTTT | CASSLTGQGPAQYF
TRBJ1-2 | TRBV27 | NA | TRBD1 | TGTGCCAGCAGTTTAGGGCGACAGGGATCCTATGGCTACACCTTC | CASSLGRQGSYGYTF
TRBJ1-1 | TRBV28 | NA | TRBD1 | TGTGCCTCCGAAGACAGGGCAGACACTGAAGCTTTCTTT | CASEDRADTEAFF
TRBJ2-7 | TRBV5-1 | NA | TRBD2 | TGCGCCAGCAGCTTGGGACTAGCTCTCGACGAGCAGTACTTC | CASSLGLALDEQYF
TRBJ1-5 | TRBV6-1 | NA | NA | TGTGCCAGCAGTGTACACAGTAGCAATCAGCCCCAGCATTTT | CASSVHSSNQPQHF
TRBJ2-3 | TRBV29-1 | NA | NA | TGCAGCGTTTCCCCGACAGATACGCAGTATTTT | CSVSPTDTQYF
TRBJ1-2 | TRBV19 | NA | TRBD1 | TGTGCCAGTAGTACGACAGGGGAAGCTACCCATGGCTACACCTTC | CASSTTGEATHGYTF
TRBJ2-1 | TRBV4-1 | NA | TRBD2 | TGCGCCAGCAGCCAAGGAGGGGCTAGCGGGAGTTTTAGGTGGTTCTTC | CASSQGGASGSFRWFF
TRBJ2-1 | TRBV29-1 | once | NA | TGCAGCGTAGTACAGGGAGCCTACAATGAGCAGTTCTTC | CSVVQGAYNEQFF
TRBJ2-1 | TRBV7-8 | NA | NA | TGTGCCAGCGCCGTAGACGGTTGGTCCTACAATGAGCAGTTCTTC | CASAVDGWSYNEQFF
TRBJ1-4 | TRBV28 | NA | TRBD1 | TGTGCCAGCAGTCGTCGCAGGGGGTTTAGAGAAAAACTGTTTTTT | CASSRRRGFREKLFF
TRBJ1-1 | TRBV4-2 | NA | NA | TGTGCCAGCAGCCTCGGGACATACCCTCTTTTTAACACTGAAGCTTTCTTT | CASSLGTYPLFNTEAFF
TRBJ2-7 | TRBV5-1 | NA | NA | TGCGCCAGCAGGGCCGTCGAGAGAGGGGACTACGAGCAGTACTTC | CASRAVERGDYEQYF
TRBJ2-2 | TRBV5-1 | NA | NA | TGCGCCAGCAGCTTAAGGGCGGGCTACACCGGGGAGCTGTTTTTT | CASSLRAGYTGELFF
TRBJ1-5 | TRBV28 | few | NA | TGTGCCAGCAAGAGGCGAAGTGATAGCAATCAGCCCCAGCATTTT | CASKRRSDSNQPQHF
TRBJ2-2 | TRBV7-8 | NA | TRBD2 | TGTGCCAGCAGCTCCCTTGGACTAGCGGGATCACTCTTTACCCGGGACACCGGGGAGCTGTTTTTT | CASSSLGLAGSLFTRDTGELFF
TRBJ2-6 | TRBV19 | NA | NA | TGTGCCAGTACTGTCACCGGGACACGCTCTGGGGCCAACGTCCTGACTTTC | CASTVTGTRSGANVLTF